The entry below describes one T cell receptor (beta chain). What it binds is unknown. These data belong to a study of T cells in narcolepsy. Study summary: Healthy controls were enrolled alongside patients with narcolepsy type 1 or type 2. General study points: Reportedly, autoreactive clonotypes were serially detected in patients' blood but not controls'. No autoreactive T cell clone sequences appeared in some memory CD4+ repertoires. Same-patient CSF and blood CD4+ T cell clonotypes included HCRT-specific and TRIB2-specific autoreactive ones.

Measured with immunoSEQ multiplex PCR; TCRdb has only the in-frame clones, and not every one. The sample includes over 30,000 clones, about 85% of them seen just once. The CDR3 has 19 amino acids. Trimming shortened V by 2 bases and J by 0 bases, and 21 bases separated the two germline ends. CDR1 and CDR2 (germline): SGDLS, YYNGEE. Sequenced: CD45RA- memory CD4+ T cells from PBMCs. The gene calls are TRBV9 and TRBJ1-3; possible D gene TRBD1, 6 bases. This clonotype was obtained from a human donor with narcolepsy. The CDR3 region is CASSVFDRTSAVSGNTIYF. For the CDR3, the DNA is TGTGCCAGCAGCGTTTTCGACAGGACTTCCGCCGTCTCTGGAAACACCATATATTTT.